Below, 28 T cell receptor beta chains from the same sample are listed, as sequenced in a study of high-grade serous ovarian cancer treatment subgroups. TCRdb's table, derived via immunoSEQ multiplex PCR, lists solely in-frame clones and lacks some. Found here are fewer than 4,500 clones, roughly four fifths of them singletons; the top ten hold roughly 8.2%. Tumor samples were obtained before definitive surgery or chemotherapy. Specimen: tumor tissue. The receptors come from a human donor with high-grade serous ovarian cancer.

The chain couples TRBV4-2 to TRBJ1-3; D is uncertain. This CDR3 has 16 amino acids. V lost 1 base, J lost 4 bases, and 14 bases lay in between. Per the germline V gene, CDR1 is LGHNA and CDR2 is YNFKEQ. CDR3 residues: CASSQVIPGEGNTIYF. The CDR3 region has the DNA TGTGCCAGCAGCCAAGTCATACCTGGCGAAGGAAACACCATATATTTT.

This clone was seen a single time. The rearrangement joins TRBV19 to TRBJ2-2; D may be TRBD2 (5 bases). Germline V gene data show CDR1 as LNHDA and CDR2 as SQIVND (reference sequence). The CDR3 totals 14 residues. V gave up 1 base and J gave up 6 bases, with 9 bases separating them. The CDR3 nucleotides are TGTGCCAGTAGTATAGCTCGGGGATCCGGGGAGCTGTTTTTT. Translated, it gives CASSIARGSGELFF. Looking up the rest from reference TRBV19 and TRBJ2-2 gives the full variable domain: DGGITQSPKYLFRKEGQNVTLSCEQNLNHDAMYWYRQDPGQGLRLIYYSQIVNDFQKGDIAEGYSVSREKKESFPLTVTSAQKNPTAFYLCASSIARGSGELFFGEGSRLTVL.

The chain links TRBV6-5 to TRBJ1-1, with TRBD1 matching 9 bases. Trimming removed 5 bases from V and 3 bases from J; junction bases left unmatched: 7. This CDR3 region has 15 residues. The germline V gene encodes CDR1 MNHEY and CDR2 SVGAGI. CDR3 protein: CASSRTGGRDTEAFF. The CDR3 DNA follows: TGTGCCAGCAGTCGAACAGGGGGCCGGGACACTGAAGCTTTCTTT.

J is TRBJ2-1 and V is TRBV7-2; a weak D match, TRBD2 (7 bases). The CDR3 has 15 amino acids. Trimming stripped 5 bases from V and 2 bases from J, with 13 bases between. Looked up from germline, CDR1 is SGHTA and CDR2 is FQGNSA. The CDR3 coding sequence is TGTGCCAGCAGCCCCGCGGGGGACACCTACAATGAGCAGTTCTTC. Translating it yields CASSPAGDTYNEQFF.

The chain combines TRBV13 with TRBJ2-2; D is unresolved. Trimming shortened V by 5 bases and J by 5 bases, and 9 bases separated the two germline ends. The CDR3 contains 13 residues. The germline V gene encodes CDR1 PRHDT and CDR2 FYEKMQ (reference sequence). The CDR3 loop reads CASSVGLTGELFF. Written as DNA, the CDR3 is TGTGCCAGCAGCGTCGGCCTTACCGGGGAGCTGTTTTTT.

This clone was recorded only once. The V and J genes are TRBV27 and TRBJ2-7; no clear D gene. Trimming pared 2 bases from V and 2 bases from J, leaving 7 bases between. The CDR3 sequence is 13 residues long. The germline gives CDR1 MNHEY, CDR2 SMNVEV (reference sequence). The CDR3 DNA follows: TGTGCCAGCAGTTTAGTCAGTCCCTACGAGCAGTACGTC. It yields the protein CASSLVSPYEQYV.

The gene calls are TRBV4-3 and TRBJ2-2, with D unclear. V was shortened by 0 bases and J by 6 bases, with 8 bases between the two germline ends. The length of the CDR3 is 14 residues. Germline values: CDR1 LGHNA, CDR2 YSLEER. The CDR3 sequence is CASSQEFPPGELFF. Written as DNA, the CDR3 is TGCGCCAGCAGCCAAGAATTCCCTCCCGGGGAGCTGTTTTTT.

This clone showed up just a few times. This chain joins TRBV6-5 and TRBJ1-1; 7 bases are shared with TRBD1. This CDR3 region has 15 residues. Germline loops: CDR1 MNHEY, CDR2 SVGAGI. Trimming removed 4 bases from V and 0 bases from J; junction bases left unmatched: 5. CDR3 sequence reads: CASSSLGQLNTEAFF. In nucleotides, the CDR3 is TGTGCCAGCAGTTCCCTGGGACAGCTGAACACTGAAGCTTTCTTT.

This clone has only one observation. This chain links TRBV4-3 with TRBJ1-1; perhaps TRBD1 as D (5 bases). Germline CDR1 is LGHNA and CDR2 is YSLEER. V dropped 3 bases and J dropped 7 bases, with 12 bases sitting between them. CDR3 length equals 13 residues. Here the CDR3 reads CASSQKTANEAFF. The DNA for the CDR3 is TGCGCCAGCAGCCAGAAGACAGCGAATGAAGCTTTCTTT.

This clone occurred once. This CDR3 reads CASSLAGLGETQYF. CDR3 nucleotides: TGCGCCAGCAGCTTGGCAGGTCTTGGGGAGACCCAGTACTTC. The rearrangement links TRBV5-1 to TRBJ2-5; D is unclear. Trimming cost V 0 bases and J 5 bases, with 11 bases left between them. The CDR3 totals 14 residues. Looked up from germline, CDR1 is SGHRS and CDR2 is YFSETQ.

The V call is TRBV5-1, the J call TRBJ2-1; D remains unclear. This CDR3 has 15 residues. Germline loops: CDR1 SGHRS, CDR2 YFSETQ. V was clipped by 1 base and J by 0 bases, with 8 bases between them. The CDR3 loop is CASSLTSTSYNEQFF. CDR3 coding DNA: TGCGCCAGCAGCTTGACGAGTACCTCCTACAATGAGCAGTTCTTC.

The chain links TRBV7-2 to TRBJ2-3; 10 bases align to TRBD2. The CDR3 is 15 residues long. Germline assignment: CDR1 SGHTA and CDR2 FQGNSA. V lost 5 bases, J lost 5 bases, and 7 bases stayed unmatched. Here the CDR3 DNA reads TGTGCCAGCAGCCGTAGCGGGGGGAGGTTAGATACGCAGTATTTT. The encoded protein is CASSRSGGRLDTQYF.

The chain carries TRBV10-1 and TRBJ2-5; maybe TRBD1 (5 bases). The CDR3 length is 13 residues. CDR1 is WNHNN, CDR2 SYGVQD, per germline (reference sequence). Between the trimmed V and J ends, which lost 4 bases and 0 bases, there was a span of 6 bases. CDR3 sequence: CASSGQYQETQYF. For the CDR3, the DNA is TGCGCCAGCAGTGGACAGTACCAAGAGACCCAGTACTTC.

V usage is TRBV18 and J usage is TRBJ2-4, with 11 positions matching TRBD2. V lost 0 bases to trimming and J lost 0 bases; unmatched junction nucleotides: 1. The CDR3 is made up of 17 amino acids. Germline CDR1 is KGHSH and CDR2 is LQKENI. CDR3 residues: CASSPPGLAVAKNIQYF. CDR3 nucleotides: TGTGCCAGCTCACCACCGGGACTAGCGGTAGCCAAAAACATTCAGTACTTC.

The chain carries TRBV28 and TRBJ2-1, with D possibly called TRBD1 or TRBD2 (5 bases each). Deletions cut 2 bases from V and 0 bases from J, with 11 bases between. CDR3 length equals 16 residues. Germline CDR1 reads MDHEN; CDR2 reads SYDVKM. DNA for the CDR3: TGTGCCAGCAGTTTAGCTCTCGGGGCCTCCTACAATGAGCAGTTCTTC. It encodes CASSLALGASYNEQFF.

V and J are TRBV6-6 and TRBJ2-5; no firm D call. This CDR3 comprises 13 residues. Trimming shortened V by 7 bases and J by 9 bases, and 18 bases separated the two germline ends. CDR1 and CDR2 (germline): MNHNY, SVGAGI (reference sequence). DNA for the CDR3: TGTGCCAGCAAACCGCCACACGTCGCCGCCCAGTACTTC. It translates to CASKPPHVAAQYF.

The CDR3, as DNA: TGTGCCAGCAGCACCGGGACAGGGCTGAATCAGCCCCAGCATTTT. Protein: CASSTGTGLNQPQHF. The V gene is TRBV6-5, the J gene TRBJ1-5; TRBD1 matches at 9 bases. The CDR3 totals 15 residues. CDR1 is MNHEY, CDR2 SVGAGI, per germline. V shed 6 bases and J 4 bases; nucleotides not matched to a gene: 7.

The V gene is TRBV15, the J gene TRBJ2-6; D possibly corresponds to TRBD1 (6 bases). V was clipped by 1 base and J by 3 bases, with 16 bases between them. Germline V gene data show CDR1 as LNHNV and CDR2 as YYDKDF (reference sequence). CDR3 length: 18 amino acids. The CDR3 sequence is CATSRATGPSFGANVLTF. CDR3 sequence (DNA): TGTGCCACCAGCAGAGCTACAGGGCCCTCCTTTGGGGCCAACGTCCTGACTTTC. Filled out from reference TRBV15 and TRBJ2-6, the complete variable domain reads DAMVIQNPRYQVTQFGKPVTLSCSQTLNHNVMYWYQQKSSQAPKLLFHYYDKDFNNEADTPDNFQSRRPNTSFCFLDIRSPGLGDTAMYLCATSRATGPSFGANVLTFGAGSRLTVL.

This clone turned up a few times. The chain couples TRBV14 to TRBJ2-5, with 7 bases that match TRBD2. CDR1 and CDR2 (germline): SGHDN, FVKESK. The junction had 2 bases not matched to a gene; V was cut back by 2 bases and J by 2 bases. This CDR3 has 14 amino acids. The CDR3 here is CASSQTGGQETQYF. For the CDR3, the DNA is TGTGCCAGCAGCCAAACGGGGGGACAAGAGACCCAGTACTTC.

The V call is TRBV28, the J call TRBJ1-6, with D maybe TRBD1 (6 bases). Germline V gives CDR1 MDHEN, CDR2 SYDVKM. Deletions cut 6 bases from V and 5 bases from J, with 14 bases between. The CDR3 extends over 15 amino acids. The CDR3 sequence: CASRGAGENNSPLHF. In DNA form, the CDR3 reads TGTGCCAGCAGGGGGGCAGGGGAGAATAATTCACCCCTCCACTTT.

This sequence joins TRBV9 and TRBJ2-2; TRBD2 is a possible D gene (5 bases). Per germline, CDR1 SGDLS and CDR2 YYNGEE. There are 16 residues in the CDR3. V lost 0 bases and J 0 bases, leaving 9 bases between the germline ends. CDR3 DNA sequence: TGTGCCAGCAGCGTAGCCGGGAATCCGAACACCGGGGAGCTGTTTTTT. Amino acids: CASSVAGNPNTGELFF.

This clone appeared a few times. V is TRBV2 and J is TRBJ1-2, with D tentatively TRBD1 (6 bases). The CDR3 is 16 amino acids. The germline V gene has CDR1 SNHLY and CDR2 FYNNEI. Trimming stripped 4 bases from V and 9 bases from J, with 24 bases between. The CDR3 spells CASSANQGGDKRSYTF. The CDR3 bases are TGTGCCAGCAGTGCTAACCAAGGGGGGGACAAGAGGAGCTACACCTTC.

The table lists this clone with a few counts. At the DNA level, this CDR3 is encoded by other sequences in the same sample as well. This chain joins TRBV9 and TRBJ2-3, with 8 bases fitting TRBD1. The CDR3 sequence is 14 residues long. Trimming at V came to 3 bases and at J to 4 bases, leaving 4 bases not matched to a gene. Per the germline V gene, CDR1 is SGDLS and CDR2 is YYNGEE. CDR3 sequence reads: CASSAGQGPDTQYF. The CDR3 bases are TGTGCCAGCAGCGCAGGACAGGGCCCAGATACGCAGTATTTT.

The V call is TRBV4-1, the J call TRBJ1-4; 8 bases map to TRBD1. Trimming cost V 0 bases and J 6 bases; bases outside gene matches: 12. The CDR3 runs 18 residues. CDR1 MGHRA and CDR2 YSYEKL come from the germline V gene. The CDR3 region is CASSQDLEQGALYEKLFF. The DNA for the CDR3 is TGCGCCAGCAGCCAAGATCTGGAGCAGGGGGCTCTGTATGAAAAACTGTTTTTT.

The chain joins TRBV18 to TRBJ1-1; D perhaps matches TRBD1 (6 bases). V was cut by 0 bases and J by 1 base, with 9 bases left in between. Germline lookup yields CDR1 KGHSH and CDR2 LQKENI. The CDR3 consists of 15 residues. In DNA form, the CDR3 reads TGTGCCAGCTCACCACCCGGACAGAAGAACACTGAAGCTTTCTTT. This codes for CASSPPGQKNTEAFF.

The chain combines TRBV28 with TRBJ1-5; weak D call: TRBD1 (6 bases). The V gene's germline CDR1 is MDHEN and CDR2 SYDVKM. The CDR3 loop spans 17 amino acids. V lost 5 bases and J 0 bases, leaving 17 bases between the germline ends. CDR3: CASSPQGMVYSNQPQHF. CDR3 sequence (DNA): TGTGCCAGCAGTCCTCAGGGGATGGTGTATAGCAATCAGCCCCAGCATTTT.

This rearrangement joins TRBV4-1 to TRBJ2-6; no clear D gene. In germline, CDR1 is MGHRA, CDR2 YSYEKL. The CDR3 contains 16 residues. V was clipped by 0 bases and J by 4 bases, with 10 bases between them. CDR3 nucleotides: TGCGCCAGCAGCCAAGATGGGTTGCGAGGGGCCAACGTCCTGACTTTC. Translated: CASSQDGLRGANVLTF.

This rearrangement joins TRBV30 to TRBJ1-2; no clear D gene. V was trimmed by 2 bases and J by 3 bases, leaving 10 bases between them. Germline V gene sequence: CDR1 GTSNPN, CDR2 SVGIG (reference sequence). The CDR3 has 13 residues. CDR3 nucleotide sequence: TGTGCCTGGAGTTCCCTTTCCCACTATGGCTACACCTTC. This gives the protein CAWSSLSHYGYTF.